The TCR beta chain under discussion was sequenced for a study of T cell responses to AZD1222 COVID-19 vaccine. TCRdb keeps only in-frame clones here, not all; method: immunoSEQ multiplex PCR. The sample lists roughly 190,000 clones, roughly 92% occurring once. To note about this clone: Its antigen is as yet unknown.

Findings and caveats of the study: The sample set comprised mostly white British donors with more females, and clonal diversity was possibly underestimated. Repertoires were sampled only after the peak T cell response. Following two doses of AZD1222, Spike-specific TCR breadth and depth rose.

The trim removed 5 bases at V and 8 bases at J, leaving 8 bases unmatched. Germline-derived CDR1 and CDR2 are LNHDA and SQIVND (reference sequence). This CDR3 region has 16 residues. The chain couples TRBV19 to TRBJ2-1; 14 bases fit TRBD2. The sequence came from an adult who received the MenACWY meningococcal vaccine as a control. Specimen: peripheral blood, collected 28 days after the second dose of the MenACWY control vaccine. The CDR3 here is CASSLGLAGGVDEQFF. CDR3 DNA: TGTGCCAGTAGTTTAGGACTAGCGGGAGGAGTCGATGAGCAGTTCTTC. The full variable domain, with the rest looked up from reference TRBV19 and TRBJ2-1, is DGGITQSPKYLFRKEGQNVTLSCEQNLNHDAMYWYRQDPGQGLRLIYYSQIVNDFQKGDIAEGYSVSREKKESFPLTVTSAQKNPTAFYLCASSLGLAGGVDEQFFGPGTRLTVL.